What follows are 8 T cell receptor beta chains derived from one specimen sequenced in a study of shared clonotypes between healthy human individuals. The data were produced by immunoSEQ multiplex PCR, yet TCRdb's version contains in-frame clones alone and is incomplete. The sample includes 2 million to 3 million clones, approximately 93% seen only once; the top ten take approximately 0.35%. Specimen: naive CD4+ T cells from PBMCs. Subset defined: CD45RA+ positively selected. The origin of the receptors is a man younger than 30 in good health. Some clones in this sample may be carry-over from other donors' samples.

This CDR3 is CASSPVRSGNTIYF. The CDR3 DNA follows: TGTGCCAGCAGTCCGGTCCGCTCAGGAAACACCATATATTTT. The chain has TRBV28 and TRBJ1-3; D uncertain. CDR3 length: 14 amino acids. V was pared by 5 bases and J by 4 bases, with 12 bases between. Germline V CDR1 and CDR2: MDHEN, SYDVKM.

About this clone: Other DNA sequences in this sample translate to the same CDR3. CDR3 sequence: CASSLGAGGTDTQYF. CDR3 DNA sequence: TGTGCCAGCAGCTTAGGAGCGGGAGGCACAGATACGCAGTATTTT. This chain links TRBV7-3 with TRBJ2-3; 8 nucleotides match TRBD2. Germline loops: CDR1 SGHTA, CDR2 FQGTGA. V lost 2 bases, J lost 1 base, and 2 bases stayed unmatched. This CDR3 is built from 15 residues. Looking up the rest from reference TRBV7-3 and TRBJ2-3 gives the full variable domain: GAGVSQTPSNKVTEKGKYVELRCDPISGHTALYWYRQSLGQGPEFLIYFQGTGAADDSGLPNDRFFAVRPEGSVSTLKIQRTERGDSAVYLCASSLGAGGTDTQYFGPGTRLTVL.

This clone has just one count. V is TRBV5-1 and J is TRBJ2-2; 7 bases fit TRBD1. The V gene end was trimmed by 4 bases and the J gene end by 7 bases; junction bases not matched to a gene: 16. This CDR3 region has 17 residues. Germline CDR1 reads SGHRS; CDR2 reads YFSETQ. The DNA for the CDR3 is TGCGCCAGCAGCCCAACTTACAGGGGATCTAGTCTCGGGGAGCTGTTTTTT. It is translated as CASSPTYRGSSLGELFF.

For the CDR3, the DNA is TGTGCCAGCAGTTTAGCCGCCACGGGCCTCCAAGGGCAGTACTTC. Translation gives CASSLAATGLQGQYF. The chain links TRBV28 to TRBJ2-7; D uncertain. Trimming removed 2 bases from V and 9 bases from J, with 20 bases in between. The CDR3 length is 15 residues. Germline CDR1 reads MDHEN; CDR2 reads SYDVKM.

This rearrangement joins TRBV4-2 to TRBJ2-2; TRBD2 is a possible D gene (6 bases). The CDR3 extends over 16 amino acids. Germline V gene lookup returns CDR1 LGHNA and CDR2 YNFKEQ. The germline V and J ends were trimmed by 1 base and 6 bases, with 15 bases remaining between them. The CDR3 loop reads CASSQVSLTGAGELFF. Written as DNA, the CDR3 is TGTGCCAGCAGCCAAGTATCCCTTACGGGGGCCGGGGAGCTGTTTTTT.

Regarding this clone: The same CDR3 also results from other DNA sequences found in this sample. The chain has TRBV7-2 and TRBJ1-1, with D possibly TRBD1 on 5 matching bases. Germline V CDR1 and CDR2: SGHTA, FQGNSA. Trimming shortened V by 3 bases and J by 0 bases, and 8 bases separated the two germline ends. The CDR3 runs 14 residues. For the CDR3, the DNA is TGTGCCAGCAGCTTCGGGGGGATGAACACTGAAGCTTTCTTT. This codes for CASSFGGMNTEAFF.

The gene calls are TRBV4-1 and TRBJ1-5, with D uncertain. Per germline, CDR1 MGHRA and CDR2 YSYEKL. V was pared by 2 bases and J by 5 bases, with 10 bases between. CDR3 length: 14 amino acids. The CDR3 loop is CASSQRGPDQPQHF. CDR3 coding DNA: TGCGCCAGCAGCCAAAGAGGGCCTGATCAGCCCCAGCATTTT.

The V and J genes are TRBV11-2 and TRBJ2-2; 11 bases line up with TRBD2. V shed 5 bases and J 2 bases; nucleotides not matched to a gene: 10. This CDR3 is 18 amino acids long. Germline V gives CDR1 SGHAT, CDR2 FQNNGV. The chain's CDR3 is CASSRLAGGFINTGELFF. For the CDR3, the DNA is TGTGCCAGCAGCCGATTAGCGGGAGGGTTTATTAACACCGGGGAGCTGTTTTTT.